This T cell receptor beta chain comes out of a study of T-cell memory formation after mild COVID-19. Study-level findings and limits: The authors did not confirm SARS-CoV-2 specificity of second-wave clones peaking day 37. CD4/CD8 balance held among clones contracting day 15 to 85, and later expanders leaned CD4+.

This clonotype was recorded a few times. Its target is unknown. TCRdb ran MiXCR on the 5' RACE reads and lists one entry per CDR3 protein. This sample has approximately 290,000 distinct CDR3 sequences, with approximately 19% found just once. With 5 bases clipped from V and 5 bases from J, the junction kept 8 bases outside the gene matches. This CDR3 has 14 amino acids. Per the germline V gene, CDR1 is SEHNR and CDR2 is FQNEAQ (reference sequence). The V call is TRBV7-9, the J call TRBJ2-7, with 8 bases identical to TRBD1. The receptor was isolated from a man younger than 30 who had mild COVID-19 (a few samples of this study predate the infection). Cell type and time point are not known. Sequenced: PBMCs or a T cell subset sorted from them (not recorded which). In DNA, the CDR3 is TGTGCCAGCAGCAAGATTGGACAGGGTCACGAGCAGTACTTC. This translates into CASSKIGQGHEQYF.